A single sample is the source of the 9 T cell receptor beta chains below, sequenced in a study of T cell responses to AZD1222 COVID-19 vaccine. This table comes from immunoSEQ multiplex PCR, and its TCRdb copy is limited to in-frame clones, with some not included. Found here are around 140,000 clones, around 92% of them singletons; the top ten hold around 12%. Sequencing was performed on peripheral blood, taken after recovery from COVID-19. Receptor source: an adult who had recovered from COVID-19.

This clone was detected only once. The rearrangement uses TRBV28 and TRBJ2-2, with TRBD1 identical over 7 bases. The CDR3 consists of 15 residues. Trimming at V came to 7 bases and at J to 1 base, leaving 6 bases not matched to a gene. Germline CDR1 and CDR2: MDHEN and SYDVKM. CDR3 DNA sequence: TGTGCCAGCATCCCGGGGACAGAGAACACCGGGGAGCTGTTTTTT. Amino acid sequence: CASIPGTENTGELFF. The variable domain in full, completed from reference TRBV28 and TRBJ2-2, reads DVKVTQSSRYLVKRTGEKVFLECVQDMDHENMFWYRQDPGLGLRLIYFSYDVKMKEKGDIPEGYSVSREKKERFSLILESASTNQTSMYLCASIPGTENTGELFFGEGSRLTVL.

This chain links TRBV28 with TRBJ2-7; 7 bases align to TRBD1. There are 14 residues in the CDR3. Losses at the gene ends were 3 bases for V and 3 bases for J; bases not matched to a gene: 5. The V gene's germline CDR1 is MDHEN and CDR2 SYDVKM. CDR3 protein: CASSFKRGLYEQYF. The CDR3 nucleotides read TGTGCCAGCAGTTTTAAGAGGGGGCTCTACGAGCAGTACTTC. Complete variable domain (other parts from reference TRBV28 and TRBJ2-7): DVKVTQSSRYLVKRTGEKVFLECVQDMDHENMFWYRQDPGLGLRLIYFSYDVKMKEKGDIPEGYSVSREKKERFSLILESASTNQTSMYLCASSFKRGLYEQYFGPGTRLTVT.

The chain is built from TRBV9 and TRBJ1-1; 10 bases map to TRBD1. V dropped 3 bases and J dropped 4; count of bases not matched to a gene: 6. From germline, CDR1 is SGDLS and CDR2 YYNGEE. The CDR3 contains 15 residues. For the CDR3, the DNA is TGTGCCAGCAGCGGACAGACAGGGGGCGGCACTGAAGCTTTCTTT. This sequence encodes CASSGQTGGGTEAFF.

The chain employs TRBV10-3 and TRBJ2-1; D gene ambiguous. CDR1 and CDR2 from the germline V gene are ENHRY and SYGVKD. V lost 8 bases to trimming and J lost 9 bases, with 11 bases between them. The CDR3 has 11 amino acids. The CDR3: CAIADGIEQFF. Here the CDR3 DNA reads TGTGCCATCGCCGATGGTATTGAGCAGTTCTTC.

CDR3 amino acids: CASSPDYSYEQYF. The CDR3 DNA is TGTGCCAGCAGTCCGGACTATTCCTACGAGCAGTACTTC. The gene calls are TRBV27 and TRBJ2-7, with D possibly matching TRBD2 (6 bases). Germline V lookup: CDR1 MNHEY, CDR2 SMNVEV (reference sequence). The germline V and J ends were trimmed by 5 bases and 1 base, with 9 bases remaining between them. The CDR3 covers 13 residues.

In its sample, this clone was seen a few times. The chain recombines TRBV11-3 with TRBJ2-5; D is unclear. The CDR3 contains 13 residues. Trimming shortened V by 1 base and J by 2 bases, and 5 bases separated the two germline ends. Germline assignment: CDR1 SGHNT and CDR2 YENEEA. CDR3 sequence: CASSLGDQETQYF. The CDR3 DNA reads as TGTGCCAGCAGCTTAGGGGATCAAGAGACCCAGTACTTC. The variable domain in full, completed from reference TRBV11-3 and TRBJ2-5, reads EAGVVQSPRYKIIEKKQPVAFWCNPISGHNTLYWYLQNLGQGPELLIRYENEEAVDDSQLPKDRFSAERLKGVDSTLKIQPAELGDSAVYLCASSLGDQETQYFGPGTRLLVL.

The V call is TRBV14, the J call TRBJ2-1, with TRBD2 matching 11 bases. The CDR3 runs 15 residues. CDR1 is SGHDN and CDR2 is FVKESK in the germline V gene. The ends lost 4 bases at V and 7 bases at J; junction bases unmatched: 6. The CDR3 region is CASSPTSGSWNEQFF. DNA for the CDR3: TGTGCCAGCAGCCCAACTAGCGGGAGCTGGAATGAGCAGTTCTTC.

The V call is TRBV3-1 (or the pseudogene TRBV3-2), the J call TRBJ1-1; D is undetermined. This CDR3 is 11 amino acids long. The germline gives CDR1 LGHDT, CDR2 YNNKEL (reference sequence). V was shortened by 7 bases and J by 2 bases, with 5 bases between the two germline ends. CDR3 DNA: TGTGCCAGCATACAAAACACTGAAGCTTTCTTT. Translation gives CASIQNTEAFF.

This chain joins TRBV28 and TRBJ1-4; tentative D call: TRBD1 (6 bases). Germline V gives CDR1 MDHEN, CDR2 SYDVKM. CDR3 length: 18 residues. V lost 4 bases and J lost 1, with 19 bases in between. This CDR3 reads CASSSPGQGGITNEKLFF. The CDR3 nucleotides are TGTGCCAGCAGTTCGCCGGGACAAGGGGGGATAACTAATGAAAAACTGTTTTTT. The whole variable domain, remainder taken from reference TRBV28 and TRBJ1-4, is DVKVTQSSRYLVKRTGEKVFLECVQDMDHENMFWYRQDPGLGLRLIYFSYDVKMKEKGDIPEGYSVSREKKERFSLILESASTNQTSMYLCASSSPGQGGITNEKLFFGSGTQLSVL.